The present entry profiles one T cell receptor (beta chain) with its context. The sample originates from a study of T cell responses to AZD1222 COVID-19 vaccine. This CDR3 has 19 residues. Germline V gene sequence: CDR1 MDHEN, CDR2 SYDVKM. V was clipped by 3 bases and J by 0 bases, with 22 bases between them. Profiled with immunoSEQ multiplex PCR; TCRdb holds only in-frame clones, not every one. Of some 100,000 clones detected, 75% to 95% appear once; the ten largest clones hold 1.3%. The chain employs TRBV28 and TRBJ2-3, with D possibly matching TRBD1 (6 bases). The sequencing used peripheral blood, collected on day 0 of AZD1222 vaccination. The TCR was taken from an adult in good health. CDR3 sequence reads: CASSLGAAQLRPSTDTQYF. The CDR3 bases are TGTGCCAGCAGTTTGGGGGCTGCGCAATTACGACCTAGCACAGATACGCAGTATTTT.